What follows are 15 T cell receptor beta chains derived from one specimen sequenced in a study of shared clonotypes between healthy human individuals. Profiled with immunoSEQ multiplex PCR; TCRdb holds only in-frame clones, not every one. Among 2 million to 3 million clones listed, 80% to 95% were seen once. The sequenced material came from naive CD4+ T cells from PBMCs. The subset here: CD45RA+ positively selected. All receptors derive from a man aged 18 to 35 in good health. Some clones in this sample may be carry-over from other donors' samples.

This chain connects TRBV5-1 to TRBJ2-3; TRBD1 agrees at 7 bases. CDR1 and CDR2 from the germline V gene are SGHRS and YFSETQ. The CDR3 extends over 16 amino acids. The V and J ends lost 6 bases and 2 bases, in that order; junction bases with no gene match: 12. The CDR3 reads CASTPVRGRPTDTQYF. The CDR3 nucleotides read TGCGCCAGCACCCCGGTAAGGGGGCGTCCCACAGATACGCAGTATTTT.

The rearrangement uses TRBV19 and TRBJ2-3, with D possibly matching TRBD1 (5 bases). CDR1 and CDR2 from the germline V gene are LNHDA and SQIVND (reference sequence). Trimming cost V 3 bases and J 1 base, with 14 bases left between them. The CDR3 covers 16 residues. As DNA, the CDR3 is TGTGCCAGTAGTATGGTCCCAGGCAGGGGCACAGATACGCAGTATTTT. Its translation: CASSMVPGRGTDTQYF.

V usage is TRBV19 and J usage is TRBJ1-5, with D possibly matching TRBD1 (5 bases). The CDR3 totals 16 residues. CDR1 and CDR2 (germline): LNHDA, SQIVND (reference sequence). Trimming pared 3 bases from V and 4 bases from J, leaving 16 bases between. CDR3 protein: CASSMYPGVGNQPQHF. CDR3 coding DNA: TGTGCCAGTAGTATGTATCCGGGGGTGGGGAATCAGCCCCAGCATTTT. The full variable domain, its missing parts supplied by reference TRBV19 and TRBJ1-5, is DGGITQSPKYLFRKEGQNVTLSCEQNLNHDAMYWYRQDPGQGLRLIYYSQIVNDFQKGDIAEGYSVSREKKESFPLTVTSAQKNPTAFYLCASSMYPGVGNQPQHFGDGTRLSIL.

A note on this clone: The sample has other DNA sequences that encode this CDR3 too. The genes are TRBV28 and TRBJ2-7; D possibly corresponds to TRBD1 (5 bases). The CDR3 has 14 residues. CDR1 and CDR2 from the germline V gene are MDHEN and SYDVKM. V was pared by 3 bases and J by 2 bases, with 11 bases between. The CDR3 spells CASSLLGPTYEQYF. CDR3 sequence (DNA): TGTGCCAGCAGTTTGTTGGGGCCCACCTACGAGCAGTACTTC.

In DNA form, the CDR3 reads TGTGCCAGCAGCTTAGCGTCCCCTCGGGGCGCAGATACGCAGTATTTT. It yields the protein CASSLASPRGADTQYF. The chain employs TRBV7-9 and TRBJ2-3; perhaps D is TRBD1 or TRBD2 (5 bases each). CDR1 and CDR2 (germline): SEHNR, FQNEAQ (reference sequence). Trimming left V 0 bases short and J 4 bases short, with 14 bases between. This CDR3 is built from 16 residues.

Note on this clone: Other DNA sequences in the sample encode the same CDR3. This chain joins TRBV15 and TRBJ1-5, with no clear D. Germline V CDR1 and CDR2: LNHNV, YYDKDF (reference sequence). This CDR3 has 12 amino acids. The V and J ends lost 0 bases and 3 bases respectively, with 0 bases between them. The CDR3 DNA follows: TGTGCCACCAGCAGAGACAATCAGCCCCAGCATTTT. It specifies CATSRDNQPQHF.

The V and J genes are TRBV28 and TRBJ2-3, with 9 bases lining up with TRBD1. Trimming at V came to 3 bases and at J to 6 bases, leaving 13 bases not matched to a gene. CDR3 length: 17 residues. Germline CDR1 MDHEN, CDR2 SYDVKM. Here the CDR3 DNA reads TGTGCCAGCAGTTTGGACGCCGGGACAGGGTGGCGGGATACGCAGTATTTT. Its protein product is CASSLDAGTGWRDTQYF.

This clone was seen once. The chain is built from TRBV7-2 and TRBJ1-3; D is possibly TRBD1 (5 bases). This CDR3 spans 17 amino acids. Trimming removed 3 bases from V and 0 bases from J, with 15 bases in between. The V gene's germline CDR1 is SGHTA and CDR2 FQGNSA. The CDR3 nucleotides read TGTGCCAGCAGCTTGCGCGGGACTGCGAGCTCTGGAAACACCATATATTTT. As protein: CASSLRGTASSGNTIYF.

The J gene is TRBJ1-1, the V gene TRBV6-1; unclear D gene. CDR1 is MNHNS and CDR2 is SASEGT in the germline V gene. The CDR3 loop spans 13 amino acids. Deletions cut 6 bases from V and 3 bases from J, with 11 bases between. CDR3 DNA sequence: TGTGCCAGCAGCGTAGTAACGGACACTGAAGCTTTCTTT. Amino acids: CASSVVTDTEAFF.

The chain joins TRBV2 to TRBJ1-5; D ambiguous. Trimming left V 9 bases short and J 1 base short, with 10 bases between. The CDR3 runs 13 residues. Looked up from germline, CDR1 is SNHLY and CDR2 is FYNNEI. CDR3 DNA: TGTGCCAGTGGCGGGCGGAGCAATCAGCCCCAGCATTTT. This sequence encodes CASGGRSNQPQHF.

In its sample, this clone was seen once. The chain joins TRBV11-2 to TRBJ1-5, with D hard to call. V gave up 2 bases and J gave up 13 bases, with 15 bases separating them. The CDR3 has 13 residues. The germline V gene has CDR1 SGHAT and CDR2 FQNNGV. The CDR3 loop is CASSLNFDGPQHF. CDR3 DNA: TGTGCCAGCAGCTTAAATTTCGACGGTCCTCAGCATTTT.

The V gene is TRBV5-4, the J gene TRBJ1-6, with 8 bases matching TRBD1. The CDR3 sequence is 15 residues long. V was clipped by 0 bases and J by 8 bases; unmatched bases: 4. In germline, CDR1 is SGHNT, CDR2 YYREEE (reference sequence). The CDR3 coding sequence is TGTGCCAGCAGCTTGGCCGGGACAGGCGATTCACCCCTCCACTTT. This codes for CASSLAGTGDSPLHF.

The chain employs TRBV7-8 and TRBJ1-5; D remains unclear. Trimming took 3 bases from V and 0 from J, leaving 6 bases between them. The CDR3 is 14 residues long. Germline loops: CDR1 SGHVS, CDR2 FQNEAQ. The chain's CDR3 is CASSLTHSNQPQHF. Written as DNA, the CDR3 is TGTGCCAGCAGCTTGACCCATAGCAATCAGCCCCAGCATTTT.

This clone has more than one count but fewer than ten. Other nucleotide sequences from this sample produce the same CDR3. This sequence joins TRBV18 and TRBJ2-6; D is unresolved. Germline loops: CDR1 KGHSH, CDR2 LQKENI. Trimming shortened V by 2 bases and J by 0 bases, and 2 bases separated the two germline ends. The CDR3 spans 14 residues. CDR3 sequence reads: CASSPFSGANVLTF. In DNA form, the CDR3 reads TGTGCCAGCTCACCATTCTCTGGGGCCAACGTCCTGACTTTC.

This clone was seen once. The rearrangement uses TRBV5-1 and TRBJ2-1; the D gene is possibly TRBD1 (5 bases). Germline V gives CDR1 SGHRS, CDR2 YFSETQ. The CDR3 has 14 amino acids. The V gene lost 3 bases and the J gene lost 9 bases, with 16 bases spanning the gap. DNA for the CDR3: TGCGCCAGCAGCTCGATCGACGGACACCCTGAGCAGTTCTTC. Encoded protein: CASSSIDGHPEQFF.